Detailed here is one T cell receptor (beta chain). These data come from a study of response to subunit inactivated influenza vaccine. MiXCR, run by TCRdb on the RT-PCR reads, gives a single entry per CDR3 protein. The sample records more than 500,000 distinct CDR3 sequences, around 11% being singletons. The same sample was also studied in work on T cells expressing NK-cell markers. As that report states: UMIs were included in TCR beta cDNA generated by 5'RACE template switching.

Source: PBMCs from blood, taken on the day of vaccination. This TCR was sampled from a man aged 50 to 60 who received an inactivated influenza vaccine.

CDR3 sequence (DNA): TGTGCCAGCACTCTTGCTATAAGGGAGGGCAATGAGCAGTTCTTC. This sequence encodes CASTLAIREGNEQFF. J is TRBJ2-1 and V is TRBV27, with 7 bases aligning to TRBD2. The junction had 12 bases not matched to a gene; V was cut back by 7 bases and J by 6 bases. The CDR3 length is 15 residues. Germline CDR1 MNHEY, CDR2 SMNVEV (reference sequence).